This TCR beta chain was retrieved from a study of blood T cells in healthy people across ages. V dropped 4 bases and J dropped 4 bases, with 17 bases sitting between them. Germline V lookup: CDR1 SGHRS, CDR2 YFSETQ. The CDR3 has 15 amino acids. Next came a second PCR, run for roughly 7 to 12 cycles, which used a sample-barcoded 5' primer along with a J-beta primer mix. Tags on each cDNA molecule came from a template-switch adaptor with 12 random nucleotides. Using its own MiXCR run on the 5' RACE reads, TCRdb lists one record per CDR3 protein. The data hold around 600,000 distinct CDR3 sequences, with 47% observed a single time. Each sample used at least 6 million PBMCs. This clonotype was seen a handful of times.

V and J are TRBV5-1 and TRBJ1-2, with D perhaps TRBD1 (6 bases). Sequencing input: blood. The receptor was isolated from an elderly man in good health. The CDR3 here is CASSPESRGGYGYTF. Written as DNA, the CDR3 is TGCGCCAGCAGCCCGGAAAGCAGGGGAGGCTATGGCTACACCTTC.